These 15 T cell receptor beta chains came from one sample sequenced in a study of T cells in localized non-small cell lung cancer. Only in-frame clones appear in the TCRdb table, and some are missing; sequencing was by immunoSEQ multiplex PCR. This table has around 3,500 clones, around 20% appearing once. Source: lung tumor tissue, taken before any cancer treatment. These receptor sequences come from a woman aged 35 to 69 with stage III squamous cell lung carcinoma.

This sequence joins TRBV11-3 and TRBJ2-2; D is perhaps TRBD2 (5 bases). The CDR3 is made up of 14 amino acids. Trimming stripped 5 bases from V and 3 bases from J, with 10 bases between. Germline assignment: CDR1 SGHNT and CDR2 YENEEA. CDR3 protein: CASSTRTDTGELFF. CDR3 coding DNA: TGTGCCAGCAGCACCAGGACTGACACCGGGGAGCTGTTTTTT.

This clone occurred a few times. The chain uses TRBV11-3 and TRBJ2-3; tentatively, D is TRBD1 (5 bases). Trimming stripped 4 bases from V and 3 bases from J, with 11 bases between. CDR1 and CDR2 from the germline V gene are SGHNT and YENEEA. The CDR3 has 14 amino acids. The CDR3 region is CASSYMGPTDTQYF. CDR3 in DNA: TGTGCCAGCAGCTATATGGGGCCGACAGATACGCAGTATTTT.

In its sample, this clone was seen a few times. V gene TRBV14 combines with J gene TRBJ2-2; maybe TRBD2 (5 bases). Germline CDR1 reads SGHDN; CDR2 reads FVKESK. V lost 1 base to trimming and J lost 0 bases, with 6 bases between them. The CDR3 has 15 amino acids. The CDR3 region has the DNA TGTGCCAGCAGCCAAGCGGGGACGAACACCGGGGAGCTGTTTTTT. It is translated as CASSQAGTNTGELFF.

In its sample, this clone is medium-sized. The chain combines TRBV11-3 with TRBJ1-1; no firm D call. Per germline, CDR1 SGHNT and CDR2 YENEEA. With 1 base removed from V and 6 bases from J, the gap between germline ends came to 12 bases. CDR3 length equals 14 residues. CDR3 amino acids: CASSLGPSAAEAFF. In DNA, the CDR3 is TGTGCCAGCAGCTTAGGACCATCTGCGGCTGAAGCTTTCTTT.

This clone has a handful of counts. This chain connects TRBV6-8 to TRBJ2-3; 11 bases are a match to TRBD2. The CDR3 is made up of 16 amino acids. V shed 4 bases, J shed 0 bases, and the junction held 3 bases outside the gene matches. Germline loops: CDR1 MNHGY, CDR2 SAAAGT. The CDR3 protein is CASSSRTSGSTDTQYF. CDR3 in DNA: TGTGCCAGCAGTTCCCGGACTAGCGGGAGCACAGATACGCAGTATTTT.

The chain combines TRBV9 with TRBJ1-2; D unclear. The germline V gene encodes CDR1 SGDLS and CDR2 YYNGEE. Trimming cost V 4 bases and J 4 bases, with 17 bases left between them. This CDR3 spans 15 amino acids. Here the CDR3 DNA reads TGTGCCAGCAGCCCTACCCCTGATCCCGGCTATGGCTACACCTTC. This codes for CASSPTPDPGYGYTF.

Sample share makes this clone medium-sized. This chain links TRBV11-3 with TRBJ2-3; the match to TRBD2 covers 10 bases. In germline, CDR1 is SGHNT, CDR2 YENEEA. The CDR3 consists of 17 residues. J lost 1 base, V lost 2 bases, and 6 bases had no gene match. This chain's CDR3 is CASSLPWTSGRTDTQYF. Written as DNA, the CDR3 is TGTGCCAGCAGCTTACCTTGGACTAGCGGCCGCACAGATACGCAGTATTTT.

V is TRBV9 and J is TRBJ2-3; D remains ambiguous. The CDR3 has 12 residues. V gave up 5 bases and J gave up 2 bases, with 6 bases separating them. In germline, CDR1 is SGDLS, CDR2 YYNGEE. The CDR3 loop reads CASSGFTDTQYF. The CDR3 DNA is TGTGCCAGCAGTGGTTTCACAGATACGCAGTATTTT.

This clone has more than one count but fewer than ten. The rearrangement links TRBV6-8 to TRBJ2-5; TRBD2 matches 9 bases. V was clipped by 5 bases and J by 5 bases; unmatched bases: 6. Germline-derived CDR1 and CDR2 are MNHGY and SAAAGT. The CDR3 sequence is 14 residues long. The CDR3 coding sequence is TGTGCCAGCAGTCTCCTAGCGGGAAGTGAGACCCAGTACTTC. It translates to CASSLLAGSETQYF.

This clone has only a few counts. J is TRBJ2-7 and V is TRBV19, with TRBD1 matching 11 bases. The CDR3 is made up of 14 amino acids. The V and J ends lost 5 bases and 9 bases, in that order; junction bases with no gene match: 9. The germline gives CDR1 LNHDA, CDR2 SQIVND (reference sequence). The CDR3 reads CASSPGTGGSVQYF. The CDR3 DNA reads TGTGCCAGTAGTCCCGGGACAGGGGGATCGGTGCAGTACTTC.

This sequence joins TRBV18 and TRBJ2-5; no definite D call. CDR1 and CDR2 (germline): KGHSH, LQKENI. The CDR3 has 15 residues. The V and J ends lost 0 bases and 2 bases respectively, with 10 bases between them. The CDR3 bases are TGTGCCAGCTCACCACCATCGGGCGTTCAAGAGACCCAGTACTTC. Encoded protein: CASSPPSGVQETQYF.

V is TRBV12-5 and J is TRBJ1-1; 7 bases are a match to TRBD1. The CDR3 consists of 15 residues. Germline CDR1 reads LGHNT; CDR2 reads FRNRAP. J lost 4 bases, V lost 1 base, and 6 bases had no gene match. The CDR3 reads CASGLETGLGTEAFF. In DNA form, the CDR3 reads TGTGCTAGTGGTTTGGAGACAGGGCTGGGCACTGAAGCTTTCTTT.

The chain is built from TRBV30 and TRBJ2-7; D unclear. Trimming removed 2 bases from V and 7 bases from J, with 15 bases in between. In germline, CDR1 is GTSNPN, CDR2 SVGIG (reference sequence). The CDR3 loop spans 13 amino acids. For the CDR3, the DNA is TGTGCCTGGAGTAAGTTGGGGATGGGGGAGCAGTACTTC. Its translation: CAWSKLGMGEQYF.

In its sample, this clone is large. This sequence joins TRBV6-8 and TRBJ1-1; D is unclear. Germline V gene data show CDR1 as MNHGY and CDR2 as SAAAGT. V was clipped by 6 bases and J by 1 base, with 15 bases between them. The length of the CDR3 is 15 residues. CDR3 loop: CASSPKAEGNTEAFF. CDR3 in DNA: TGTGCCAGCAGCCCCAAGGCAGAAGGGAACACTGAAGCTTTCTTT.

J is TRBJ2-7 and V is TRBV11-3; 12 nucleotides agree with TRBD1. V lost 4 bases and J lost 7; bases outside the gene matches: 5. Germline-derived CDR1 and CDR2 are SGHNT and YENEEA. This CDR3 has 14 residues. The CDR3 nucleotides read TGTGCCAGCAGCTCAGGGACAGGGGGCAGGGAGCAGTACTTC. This sequence encodes CASSSGTGGREQYF.